This section outlines one TCR beta chain sequence together with its context. Its antigen is unknown. This sample was included in a study of shared clonotypes between healthy human individuals. The germline V gene has CDR1 MNHEY and CDR2 SMNVEV (reference sequence). The V gene lost 7 bases and the J gene lost 2 bases, with 14 bases spanning the gap. The CDR3 consists of 14 residues. CD45RA+ naive and CD45RA-negative memory subsets were separated from CD4+ cells. General study points: Richness estimates generally favored naive over memory subsets.

Each cell subset's genomic DNA was divided evenly among several immunoSEQ plates. Generated by immunoSEQ multiplex PCR, the TCRdb table keeps only in-frame clones and is missing some. In the table there are 2,100,000 or so clones, around 95% of which are singletons. V gene TRBV27 combines with J gene TRBJ1-1; the D is unclear. The sequence was collected from a man aged 18 to 29 in good health. Sequencing was done on a sample of naive CD4+ T cells sorted from blood. The subset: CD45RA+ positively selected. CDR3 sequence (DNA): TGTGCCAGCACCTCAGTTTTGAGAAACACTGAAGCTTTCTTT. Its translation is CASTSVLRNTEAFF.